The source of this T cell receptor (beta chain) is a study of CD8 T cells in ankylosing spondylitis. Study-wide results and caveats: The authors reported significant enrichment of disease-linked clones in matched ankylosing spondylitis synovial fluid. Relatively rare in peripheral blood, disease-linked clones were also CD8+. A motif of roughly 8 highly homologous TCR beta variants was seen as apparently characteristic of ankylosing spondylitis blood.

Generation of TCR beta libraries employed quantitative 5'-RACE incorporating molecular barcodes. TCRdb called the 5' RACE reads again in MiXCR, with one record for every CDR3 protein. The repertoire consists of about 300,000 distinct CDR3 sequences, with less than 25% occurring once and the leading ten covering 3% to 4%. This clonotype was recorded at least ten times. Its target is unknown. Germline V CDR1 and CDR2: ENHRY, SYGVKD. V lost 4 bases, J lost 0 bases, and 3 bases stayed unmatched. This CDR3 has 16 residues. Source material: blood, either unsorted or a sorted T cell fraction (not recorded which). The TCR originated in a female donor with ankylosing spondylitis or in good health (not recorded which). The chain couples TRBV10-3 to TRBJ2-1; 10 nucleotides align to TRBD2. CDR3 sequence: CAISGLAGASYNEQFF. CDR3 nucleotide sequence: TGTGCCATCAGTGGTCTAGCGGGAGCCTCCTACAATGAGCAGTTCTTC.